This T cell receptor (beta chain) is from a study of long-term antiretroviral therapy in people with HIV. As regards this clone: Its specificity is unknown.

Germline-derived CDR1 and CDR2 are SQVTM and ANQGSEA. The CDR3 has 15 residues. V shed 0 bases and J shed 1 base, with 11 bases lying between them. The immunoSEQ assay was v3.0, run at survey level. Per-sample TRB depth target: roughly 35,000-50,000 T-cell genomes. The table came from immunoSEQ multiplex PCR; TCRdb's copy has only in-frame clones and leaves some out. The data hold around 33,000 clones, with approximately 83% observed a single time. Study-wide results and limits: Pre-ART expanded clones dominated the repertoire at every time point. Records did not include ART adherence, viral resistance or therapy changes.

The sequenced sample was unsorted PBMCs, obtained 0.4 years before starting antiretroviral therapy. The TCR comes from a man in his late teens or twenties with HIV. The genes are TRBV29-1 and TRBJ2-3; tentatively, D is TRBD2 (7 bases). CDR3 protein: CSVEEWGGRTDTQYF. The CDR3 DNA reads TGCAGCGTTGAAGAGTGGGGGGGCCGCACAGATACGCAGTATTTT.